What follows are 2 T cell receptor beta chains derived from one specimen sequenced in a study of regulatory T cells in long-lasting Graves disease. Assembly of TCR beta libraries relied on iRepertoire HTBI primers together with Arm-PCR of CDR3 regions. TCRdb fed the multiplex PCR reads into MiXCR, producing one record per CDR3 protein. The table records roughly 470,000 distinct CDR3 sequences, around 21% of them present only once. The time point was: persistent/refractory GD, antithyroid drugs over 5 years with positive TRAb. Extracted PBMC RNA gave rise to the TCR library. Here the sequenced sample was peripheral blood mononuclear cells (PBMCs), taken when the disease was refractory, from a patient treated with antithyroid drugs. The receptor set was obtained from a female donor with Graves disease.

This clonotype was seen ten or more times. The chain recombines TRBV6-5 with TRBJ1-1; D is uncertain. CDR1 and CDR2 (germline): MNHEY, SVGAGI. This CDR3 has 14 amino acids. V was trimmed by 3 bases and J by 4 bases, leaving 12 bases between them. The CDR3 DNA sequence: TGTGCCAGCAGTTATAGTACGGCCGGCACTGAAGCTTTCTTT. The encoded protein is CASSYSTAGTEAFF.

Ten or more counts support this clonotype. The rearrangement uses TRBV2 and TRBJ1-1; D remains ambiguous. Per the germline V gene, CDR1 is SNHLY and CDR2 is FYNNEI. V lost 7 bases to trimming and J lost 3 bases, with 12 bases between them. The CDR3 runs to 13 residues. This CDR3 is CASILRRDTEAFF. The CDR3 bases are TGTGCCAGCATTCTTCGGAGGGACACTGAAGCTTTCTTT.